Detailed here is one T cell receptor (beta chain). Its matching antigen is unknown. This CDR3 has 13 amino acids. V lost 5 bases, J lost 3 bases, and 10 bases lay in between. Per the germline V gene, CDR1 is SGHAT and CDR2 is FQDESV (reference sequence). The data derive from a study of cytomegalovirus exposure and HLA in healthy donors. PCR employed 60 Vbeta and 13 Jbeta primers. This table comes from immunoSEQ multiplex PCR, and its TCRdb copy is limited to in-frame clones, with some not included. The profile shows under 200,000 clones, more than 65% of them singletons. Overall study results and limits: Certain sequence variants were highly shared and formed a cluster, and this cluster was likely a sequencing artifact. Indistinguishability led to the exclusion of some V segments, TRBV6-2 and TRBV6-3 included. As a later analysis showed, a missense DCLRE1C variant was linked to trimming of TCR beta V- and J-genes. Researchers counted around 160 TCR beta chains as cytomegalovirus-associated.

Sequenced material: PBMCs. This clonotype was sampled from a middle-aged woman in good health and CMV-seropositive. The rearrangement uses TRBV11-1 and TRBJ1-1, with unresolved D. The CDR3 reads CASSPEDYTEAFF. The CDR3 region has the DNA TGTGCCAGCAGCCCTGAGGATTACACTGAAGCTTTCTTT.